A single sample is the source of the 14 T cell receptor beta chains below, sequenced in a study of T cells in localized non-small cell lung cancer. The method was immunoSEQ multiplex PCR; TCRdb's version includes in-frame clones alone and lacks a portion of them. The sample holds some 80,000 clones; around four fifths are singletons and the top ten take over 2.5%. The sequences come from peripheral blood, collected before any cancer treatment. The origin of the receptors is a man aged 40 to 70 with stage I lung adenocarcinoma.

The chain links TRBV7-2 to TRBJ2-7; no reliable D call. Germline V gene lookup returns CDR1 SGHTA and CDR2 FQGNSA. The ends were cut back, 5 bases at V and 6 bases at J, with 14 bases in the middle. The CDR3 length is 13 residues. The CDR3 DNA reads as TGTGCCAGCAGCCCCCCGTCGGGTAGCGAGCAGTACTTC. Amino acid sequence: CASSPPSGSEQYF.

This rearrangement joins TRBV11-3 to TRBJ2-5; 8 nucleotides line up with TRBD2. The CDR3 extends over 13 amino acids. V lost 6 bases to trimming and J lost 4 bases; unmatched junction nucleotides: 4. Germline CDR1 is SGHNT and CDR2 is YENEEA. CDR3: CASSLGLGETQYF. CDR3 bases: TGTGCCAGCAGTCTGGGACTAGGAGAGACCCAGTACTTC.

This rearrangement joins TRBV9 to TRBJ2-3; D unclear. Trimming removed 3 bases from V and 1 base from J, with 6 bases in between. Germline V lookup: CDR1 SGDLS, CDR2 YYNGEE. This CDR3 contains 13 residues. The chain's CDR3 is CASSAIGTDTQYF. The CDR3 bases are TGTGCCAGCAGCGCCATAGGCACAGATACGCAGTATTTT.

The chain combines TRBV28 with TRBJ1-2; weak D call: TRBD1 (6 bases). Germline lookup yields CDR1 MDHEN and CDR2 SYDVKM. The CDR3 consists of 14 residues. Trimming cost V 8 bases and J 1 base, with 14 bases left between them. CDR3 amino acids: CASSPGGDNYGYTF. DNA of the CDR3: TGTGCCAGCTCCCCCGGGGGCGATAACTATGGCTACACCTTC.

The genes are TRBV2 and TRBJ2-5; 10 nucleotides match TRBD1. The CDR3 sequence is 14 residues long. CDR1 is SNHLY, CDR2 FYNNEI, per germline. V was clipped by 8 bases and J by 5 bases; unmatched bases: 8. In DNA, the CDR3 is TGTGCCAGCGTAGACAGGGGGCGGTTGGAGACCCAGTACTTC. The encoded protein is CASVDRGRLETQYF.

The chain recombines TRBV11-2 with TRBJ2-5; D gene uncertain. Germline V gives CDR1 SGHAT, CDR2 FQNNGV. The CDR3 length is 11 residues. V was pared by 2 bases and J by 5 bases, with 3 bases between. DNA for the CDR3: TGTGCCAGCAGCTTAATCGAGACCCAGTACTTC. Encoded protein: CASSLIETQYF.

This chain joins TRBV6-1 and TRBJ1-4; 7 bases map to TRBD1. CDR1 and CDR2 (germline): MNHNS, SASEGT. V lost 1 base and J lost 8; bases outside the gene matches: 7. The CDR3 spans 15 residues. The CDR3 here is CASSEGEGAGEKLFF. The CDR3 DNA reads as TGTGCCAGCAGTGAAGGGGAGGGGGCGGGGGAAAAACTGTTTTTT.

About this clone: The sample has other DNA sequences that encode this CDR3 too. The J gene is TRBJ2-7, the V gene TRBV19, with 7 bases identical to TRBD1. The CDR3 covers 14 residues. From germline, CDR1 is LNHDA and CDR2 SQIVND (reference sequence). The V gene end was trimmed by 7 bases and the J gene end by 0 bases; junction bases not matched to a gene: 6. The DNA of the CDR3 is TGTGCCAGTAAAAGACAGGGAGACTCCTACGAGCAGTACTTC. This gives the protein CASKRQGDSYEQYF. The whole variable domain, filled in from reference TRBV19 and TRBJ2-7, reads DGGITQSPKYLFRKEGQNVTLSCEQNLNHDAMYWYRQDPGQGLRLIYYSQIVNDFQKGDIAEGYSVSREKKESFPLTVTSAQKNPTAFYLCASKRQGDSYEQYFGPGTRLTVT.

The CDR3 DNA reads TGTGCCAGCAGCCTAAATGACGTCCACGAGCAGTACTTC. It codes for CASSLNDVHEQYF. The chain is built from TRBV5-4 and TRBJ2-7; D is ambiguous. Looked up from germline, CDR1 is SGHNT and CDR2 is YYREEE (reference sequence). The germline V and J ends were trimmed by 4 bases and 5 bases, with 13 bases remaining between them. CDR3 length: 13 residues.

The chain combines TRBV7-2 with TRBJ1-2, with a tentative D call TRBD1 (5 bases). V was shortened by 4 bases and J by 6 bases, with 9 bases between the two germline ends. Germline V gives CDR1 SGHTA, CDR2 FQGNSA. This CDR3 spans 12 amino acids. This chain's CDR3 is CASSSQGHGYTF. CDR3 coding DNA: TGTGCCAGCAGCTCCCAGGGCCATGGCTACACCTTC.

V is TRBV28 and J is TRBJ2-2; the match to TRBD2 covers 7 bases. The germline V gene has CDR1 MDHEN and CDR2 SYDVKM. V was pared by 3 bases and J by 7 bases, with 2 bases of the junction left unmatched. The CDR3 is 13 amino acids. The CDR3 DNA is TGTGCCAGCAGTTTGGGAGGGATCGGGGAGCTGTTTTTT. This codes for CASSLGGIGELFF.

The chain uses TRBV5-1 and TRBJ2-5, with 10 bases identical to TRBD1. The CDR3 is 14 amino acids. V lost 4 bases to trimming and J lost 6 bases; unmatched junction nucleotides: 6. CDR1 and CDR2 (germline): SGHRS, YFSETQ. The CDR3 DNA follows: TGCGCCAGCAGCCCGAGACAGGGGGCCCAGACCCAGTACTTC. This codes for CASSPRQGAQTQYF. Together with reference TRBV5-1 and TRBJ2-5, the CDR3 gives the full variable domain: KAGVTQTPRYLIKTRGQQVTLSCSPISGHRSVSWYQQTPGQGLQFLFEYFSETQRNKGNFPGRFSGRQFSNSRSEMNVSTLELGDSALYLCASSPRQGAQTQYFGPGTRLLVL.

This clone was observed once. The chain employs TRBV5-1 and TRBJ2-6, with unresolved D. Germline V lookup: CDR1 SGHRS, CDR2 YFSETQ. This CDR3 spans 13 amino acids. Trimming took 6 bases from V and 0 from J, leaving 4 bases between them. The CDR3 protein is CASTASGANVLTF. The CDR3 DNA reads TGCGCCAGCACCGCCTCTGGGGCCAACGTCCTGACTTTC.

Only a few counts were recorded for this clone. The chain recombines TRBV7-8 with TRBJ1-1; D is unclear. The CDR3 extends over 14 amino acids. In germline, CDR1 is SGHVS, CDR2 FQNEAQ. With 7 bases removed from V and 0 bases from J, the gap between germline ends came to 12 bases. CDR3: CASTPGDMNTEAFF. The CDR3 DNA is TGTGCCAGCACGCCCGGTGACATGAACACTGAAGCTTTCTTT.